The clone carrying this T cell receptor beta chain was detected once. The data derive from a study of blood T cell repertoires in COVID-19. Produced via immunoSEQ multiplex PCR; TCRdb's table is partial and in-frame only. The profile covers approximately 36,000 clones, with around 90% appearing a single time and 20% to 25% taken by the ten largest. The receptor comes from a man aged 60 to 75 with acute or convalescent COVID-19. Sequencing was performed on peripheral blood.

The CDR3, as DNA: TGTGCCACCCGCCTTTATCAGACAGGGGTTAGTCCCTATGGCTACACCTTC. Its translation is CATRLYQTGVSPYGYTF. V usage is TRBV24-1 and J usage is TRBJ1-2; 8 bases map to TRBD1. Looked up from germline, CDR1 is KGHDR and CDR2 is SFDVKD. The J segment lost 4 bases and the V segment lost 9 bases, leaving 18 bases of the junction unmatched. This CDR3 comprises 17 residues.